Shown below are 12 T cell receptor beta chains from a single sample sequenced in a study of blood T cell repertoires in COVID-19. The method was immunoSEQ multiplex PCR; TCRdb's version includes in-frame clones alone and lacks a portion of them. The data contain about 43,000 clones, roughly 90% of them singletons. Sequenced material: peripheral blood. These receptors came from a woman over 75 with active COVID-19.

The V call is TRBV3-1 (or the pseudogene TRBV3-2), the J call TRBJ1-3, with a tentative D call TRBD1 (5 bases). The V end lost 3 bases, the J end lost 0 bases, and 6 bases lay between the germline ends. The CDR3 extends over 14 amino acids. The germline CDR1 and CDR2 sequences are LGHDT and YNNKEL (reference sequence). DNA of the CDR3: TGTGCCAGCAGCCAGGACAACTCTGGAAACACCATATATTTT. Translation gives CASSQDNSGNTIYF.

V is TRBV7-9 and J is TRBJ1-1; D possibly corresponds to TRBD1 (5 bases). This CDR3 comprises 12 residues. Germline V CDR1 and CDR2: SEHNR, FQNEAQ (reference sequence). The germline V and J ends were trimmed by 5 bases and 8 bases, with 12 bases remaining between them. The CDR3 nucleotides read TGTGCCAGCAGCCGGGGGTGGGTGGAAGCTTTCTTT. Its protein is CASSRGWVEAFF.

The CDR3 protein is CASSYRQGNGYTF. The CDR3 nucleotides are TGTGCCAGCAGTTACCGACAGGGCAATGGCTACACCTTC. V and J are TRBV6-2 or TRBV6-3 and TRBJ1-2; 7 bases map to TRBD1. Trimming at V came to 2 bases and at J to 6 bases, leaving 3 bases not matched to a gene. In germline, CDR1 is MNHEY, CDR2 SVGEGT. The CDR3 length is 13 residues.

This chain joins TRBV6-2 or TRBV6-3 and TRBJ2-7; possible D gene TRBD1, 6 bases. V was clipped by 6 bases and J by 2 bases, with 17 bases between them. CDR1 is MNHEY, CDR2 SVGEGT, per germline. The CDR3 is made up of 15 amino acids. CDR3: CASSSVVRGTYEQYF. CDR3 sequence (DNA): TGTGCCAGCAGCTCCGTGGTCAGGGGCACCTACGAGCAGTACTTC.

The chain uses TRBV6-2 or TRBV6-3 and TRBJ2-4; 9 bases match TRBD2. The germline V gene encodes CDR1 MNHEY and CDR2 SVGEGT. CDR3 size: 15 residues. V gave up 2 bases and J gave up 6 bases; unmatched junction bases: 5. CDR3 sequence: CASSYPTSGLNIQYF. CDR3 DNA sequence: TGTGCCAGCAGTTACCCAACTAGCGGGTTAAACATTCAGTACTTC.

This clone was picked up a small number of times. The chain couples TRBV3-1 (or the pseudogene TRBV3-2) to TRBJ2-2, with TRBD1 identical over 7 bases. The V gene end was trimmed by 6 bases and the J gene end by 9 bases; junction bases not matched to a gene: 10. Germline V gives CDR1 LGHDT, CDR2 YNNKEL (reference sequence). This CDR3 spans 14 amino acids. CDR3 DNA: TGTGCCAGCAGAGATAACACAGGGGTTTGGGAGCTGTTTTTT. Translated, it gives CASRDNTGVWELFF.

The genes are TRBV27 and TRBJ1-4; TRBD1 agrees at 7 bases. The CDR3 has 17 residues. Germline CDR1 reads MNHEY; CDR2 reads SMNVEV (reference sequence). Trimming at V came to 3 bases and at J to 4 bases, leaving 11 bases not matched to a gene. The DNA of the CDR3 is TGTGCCAGCAGTTTCTACACCCCGGGACAGAATAATGAAAAACTGTTTTTT. This codes for CASSFYTPGQNNEKLFF.

The chain couples TRBV24-1 to TRBJ2-3; TRBD2 is a possible D gene (6 bases). CDR1 is KGHDR, CDR2 SFDVKD, per germline. Trimming took 3 bases from V and 1 from J, leaving 13 bases between them. This CDR3 is 16 amino acids long. CDR3 sequence reads: CATSDRRASGTDTQYF. The CDR3 region has the DNA TGTGCCACCAGTGATAGGCGAGCTAGCGGCACAGATACGCAGTATTTT.

The genes are TRBV6-5 and TRBJ1-1; D is undetermined. The V and J ends lost 6 bases and 1 base respectively, with 6 bases between them. Germline CDR1 reads MNHEY; CDR2 reads SVGAGI. This CDR3 is built from 12 residues. The CDR3 sequence: CASSRGNTEAFF. The CDR3 coding sequence is TGTGCCAGCAGCCGCGGGAACACTGAAGCTTTCTTT.

This chain connects TRBV3-1 (or the pseudogene TRBV3-2) to TRBJ1-1; D is ambiguous. There are 14 residues in the CDR3. V lost 3 bases, J lost 3 bases, and 11 bases lay in between. Germline CDR1 LGHDT, CDR2 YNNKEL (reference sequence). CDR3 protein: CASSHSSRDTEAFF. CDR3 in DNA: TGTGCCAGCAGCCACTCTTCACGGGACACTGAAGCTTTCTTT.

The chain combines TRBV4-2 with TRBJ1-2; D remains ambiguous. V dropped 0 bases and J dropped 8 bases, with 16 bases sitting between them. CDR1 is LGHNA, CDR2 YNFKEQ, per germline. The CDR3 covers 15 residues. The CDR3 protein is CASSQELGQIGGYTF. The CDR3 bases are TGTGCCAGCAGCCAAGAGCTAGGCCAAATTGGGGGCTACACCTTC.

The chain carries TRBV7-2 and TRBJ1-3; perhaps TRBD1 as D (5 bases). This CDR3 region has 16 residues. Trimming took off 0 bases at V and 0 bases at J, with 9 bases between the two ends. The germline V gene has CDR1 SGHTA and CDR2 FQGNSA. CDR3 coding DNA: TGTGCCAGCAGCTTAGCGGGGCCAAACTCTGGAAACACCATATATTTT. This codes for CASSLAGPNSGNTIYF.